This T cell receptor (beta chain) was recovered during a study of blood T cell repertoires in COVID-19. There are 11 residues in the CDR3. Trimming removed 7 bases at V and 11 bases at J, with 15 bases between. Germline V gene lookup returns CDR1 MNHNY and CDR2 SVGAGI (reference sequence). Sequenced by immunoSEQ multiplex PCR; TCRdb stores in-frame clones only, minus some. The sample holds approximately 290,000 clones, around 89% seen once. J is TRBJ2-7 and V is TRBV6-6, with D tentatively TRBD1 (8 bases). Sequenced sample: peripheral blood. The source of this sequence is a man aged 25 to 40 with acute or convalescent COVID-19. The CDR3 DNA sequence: TGTGCCAGCACCTCGGGGGGACAGGAGTACTTC. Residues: CASTSGGQEYF.